Below are 22 T cell receptor beta chains sequenced from a single sample in a study of naive and memory T cell subsets. An oligonucleotide containing a UMI was ligated to the 3' end of TCR cDNA. The SP2 primer and nested alpha and beta constant region primers amplified ligated cDNA in four rounds. TCRdb used MiXCR to reprocess the 5' RACE reads, holding one entry per CDR3 protein. The sample lists 60,000 or so distinct CDR3 sequences, 5.5% to 8.5% occurring once. The source of these receptors is a male donor in good health.

This clonotype was seen repeatedly, ten times or more. The V call is TRBV12-3 or TRBV12-4, the J call TRBJ1-3; D is ambiguous. The CDR3 has 13 residues. The V end lost 9 bases, the J end lost 0 bases, and 9 bases lay between the germline ends. The CDR3 here is CASQFLSGNTIYF. The CDR3 bases are TGTGCCAGTCAATTCCTCTCTGGAAACACCATATATTTT.

This clonotype was seen ten or more times. The V call is TRBV3-1, the J call TRBJ1-1; TRBD1 might be the D (6 bases). V lost 3 bases and J lost 8, with 7 bases in between. This CDR3 is built from 11 residues. Germline V gene data show CDR1 as LGHDT and CDR2 as YNNKEL (reference sequence). CDR3 in amino acids: CASSQGTEAFF. The CDR3 DNA reads TGTGCCAGCAGCCAGGGGACAGAAGCTTTCTTT.

The V gene is TRBV18, the J gene TRBJ1-4, with D possibly being TRBD1 (6 bases). Per germline, CDR1 KGHSH and CDR2 LQKENI. Trimming pared 2 bases from V and 6 bases from J, leaving 10 bases between. The length of the CDR3 is 14 residues. In DNA, the CDR3 is TGTGCCAGCTCACCATCCAGGGGCCATGAAAAACTGTTTTTT. This codes for CASSPSRGHEKLFF.

This clonotype has more than one count but fewer than ten. The V gene is TRBV5-1, the J gene TRBJ2-3, with 9 positions matching TRBD2. V shed 2 bases and J 2 bases; nucleotides not matched to a gene: 3. Germline CDR1 is SGHRS and CDR2 is YFSETQ. The CDR3 has 15 residues. CDR3 loop: CASSLPSGVTDTQYF. The CDR3 DNA reads TGCGCCAGCAGCTTACCTAGCGGGGTCACAGATACGCAGTATTTT.

This clonotype was found a few times. This sequence joins TRBV18 and TRBJ2-7, with D uncertain. V gave up 0 bases and J gave up 0 bases, with 3 bases separating them. This CDR3 is built from 13 residues. Germline V gene lookup returns CDR1 KGHSH and CDR2 LQKENI. Here the CDR3 reads CASSPPSSYEQYF. For the CDR3, the DNA is TGTGCCAGCTCACCACCCTCCTCCTACGAGCAGTACTTC.

This clonotype was detected a few times. The chain uses TRBV3-1 and TRBJ2-3; D might be TRBD1 (5 bases). Germline-derived CDR1 and CDR2 are LGHDT and YNNKEL (reference sequence). V was shortened by 0 bases and J by 3 bases, with 13 bases between the two germline ends. This CDR3 spans 16 amino acids. The CDR3 sequence is CASSQEMGLGTDTQYF. The CDR3 nucleotides read TGTGCCAGCAGCCAAGAAATGGGGCTGGGGACAGATACGCAGTATTTT.

This clonotype was seen a few times. The V call is TRBV7-6, the J call TRBJ2-3; 10 nucleotides line up with TRBD2. Per germline, CDR1 SGHVS and CDR2 FNYEAQ. CDR3 size: 14 residues. With V trimmed by 5 bases and J by 4 bases, 3 bases remained unmatched. CDR3 protein: CASSRGTSADTQYF. The DNA of the CDR3 is TGTGCCAGCAGCCGAGGGACTAGCGCAGATACGCAGTATTTT.

This chain uses TRBV7-8 with TRBJ2-1; a possible D gene is TRBD2 (6 bases). Per the germline V gene, CDR1 is SGHVS and CDR2 is FQNEAQ. This CDR3 spans 17 amino acids. The V and J ends lost 3 bases and 8 bases respectively, with 23 bases between them. The CDR3 DNA follows: TGTGCCAGCAGCTTTGGATCCGGGACTCCCCTAGGCTATGAGCAGTTCTTC. Amino acids: CASSFGSGTPLGYEQFF.

The rearrangement links TRBV5-1 to TRBJ2-2; a weak D match, TRBD1 (5 bases). Germline CDR1 SGHRS, CDR2 YFSETQ. V dropped 0 bases and J dropped 7 bases, with 19 bases sitting between them. The CDR3 runs to 17 residues. The chain's CDR3 is CASSLANSGSGDGELFF. In DNA, the CDR3 is TGCGCCAGCAGCTTGGCCAATTCAGGGTCTGGTGACGGGGAGCTGTTTTTT.

In this sample, this clonotype turned up a few times. This chain uses TRBV12-5 with TRBJ2-2; D remains unclear. V lost 6 bases to trimming and J lost 4 bases, with 12 bases between them. Germline lookup yields CDR1 LGHNT and CDR2 FRNRAP. The CDR3 is 14 residues long. The CDR3 sequence is CASGRLSFTGELFF. DNA of the CDR3: TGTGCTAGTGGCCGCTTGAGTTTCACCGGGGAGCTGTTTTTT. The full variable domain, in which reference TRBV12-5 and TRBJ2-2 provide the parts outside the CDR3, is DARVTQTPRHKVTEMGQEVTMRCQPILGHNTVFWYRQTMMQGLELLAYFRNRAPLDDSGMPKDRFSAEMPDATLATLKIQPSEPRDSAVYFCASGRLSFTGELFFGEGSRLTVL.

This clonotype showed up just a few times. This rearrangement joins TRBV29-1 to TRBJ2-2; a possible D gene is TRBD1 (6 bases). The germline V gene has CDR1 SQVTM and CDR2 ANQGSEA. The CDR3 is 17 amino acids. Trimming pared 4 bases from V and 0 bases from J, leaving 18 bases between. The CDR3 nucleotides read TGCAGCGTTGCGGGCCACAGGGATTCCGCGAACACCGGGGAGCTGTTTTTT. It codes for CSVAGHRDSANTGELFF.

Remarks on this clonotype: Possible read error: a much larger clone is one base away. The CDR3 does not end in the conserved phenylalanine or tryptophan, so this is likely a read error. J is TRBJ2-5 and V is TRBV29-1, with TRBD1 matching 7 bases. V lost 7 bases and J lost 1; bases outside the gene matches: 6. This CDR3 comprises 13 residues. The germline V gene has CDR1 SQVTM and CDR2 ANQGSEA. CDR3 bases: TGCAGCGGACAGGGACAGTCCCAAGAGACCCAGTACTTA. This codes for CSGQGQSQETQYL.

The chain carries TRBV5-1 and TRBJ1-2; D call uncertain. V lost 1 base and J 8 bases, leaving 12 bases between the germline ends. The length of the CDR3 is 13 residues. Germline V CDR1 and CDR2: SGHRS, YFSETQ. The DNA of the CDR3 is TGCGCCAGCAGCTTGAGCGTGGAGGGAGGCTACACCTTC. This translates into CASSLSVEGGYTF.

The chain recombines TRBV13 with TRBJ2-7; tentatively, D is TRBD2 (6 bases). The germline V gene encodes CDR1 PRHDT and CDR2 FYEKMQ (reference sequence). Trimming pared 3 bases from V and 4 bases from J, leaving 16 bases between. This CDR3 has 15 residues. The CDR3 reads CASSLAAGRPYEQYF. The CDR3 DNA reads as TGTGCCAGCAGCTTGGCGGCGGGGCGGCCTTACGAGCAGTACTTC.

This rearrangement joins TRBV11-2 to TRBJ2-2, with D perhaps assigned TRBD1 or TRBD2 (6 bases each). The CDR3 has 14 amino acids. V lost 5 bases and J lost 8, with 15 bases in between. Per germline, CDR1 SGHAT and CDR2 FQNNGV. CDR3 DNA sequence: TGTGCCAGCAGCCTAACGGGGGCGCGAGGGGAGCTGTTTTTT. Encoded protein: CASSLTGARGELFF.

There are many counts of this clonotype. This chain uses TRBV20-1 with TRBJ2-3, with TRBD1 identical over 9 bases. The CDR3 totals 14 residues. V was pared by 4 bases and J by 5 bases, with 7 bases of the junction left unmatched. Germline V gene sequence: CDR1 DFQATT, CDR2 SNEGSKA (reference sequence). The CDR3: CSAITGGAGDTQYF. The CDR3 nucleotides read TGCAGTGCTATTACAGGGGGCGCGGGAGATACGCAGTATTTT.

This clonotype was counted ten times or more. The chain links TRBV12-3 or TRBV12-4 to TRBJ2-7; 8 positions agree with TRBD1. Trimming at V came to 9 bases and at J to 3 bases, leaving 4 bases not matched to a gene. This CDR3 has 12 amino acids. CDR3 sequence reads: CASRTGYYEQYF. For the CDR3, the DNA is TGTGCCAGTAGGACAGGGTACTACGAGCAGTACTTC.

This clonotype was found many times. The V gene is TRBV7-9, the J gene TRBJ2-5; D is possibly TRBD2 (6 bases). Germline assignment: CDR1 SEHNR and CDR2 FQNEAQ (reference sequence). The CDR3 has 11 residues. Trimming cost V 10 bases and J 5 bases, with 11 bases left between them. CDR3 nucleotides: TGTGCCACGGATGGGGGGGAGACCCAGTACTTC. Residues: CATDGGETQYF.

The chain is built from TRBV14 and TRBJ2-1, with TRBD1 matching 7 bases. Germline lookup yields CDR1 SGHDN and CDR2 FVKESK. This CDR3 has 15 residues. Trimming at V came to 3 bases and at J to 6 bases, leaving 8 bases not matched to a gene. This CDR3 is CASSHTESGGNEQFF. In nucleotides, the CDR3 is TGTGCCAGCAGCCACACAGAATCAGGGGGCAATGAGCAGTTCTTC.

This clonotype turned up a few times. Germline and junction disagree at one end, which may indicate a read error. The chain recombines TRBV5-6 with TRBJ2-7; 8 bases match TRBD1. The CDR3 is 14 amino acids. Germline V lookup: CDR1 SGHDT, CDR2 YYEEEE. Here the CDR3 reads CASSYGQGSDEQYF. The DNA for the CDR3 is TGTGCCAGCAGCTACGGACAGGGCTCCGACGAGCAGTACTTC.

The chain employs TRBV28 and TRBJ2-2; D is undetermined. This CDR3 has 14 residues. The V gene's germline CDR1 is MDHEN and CDR2 SYDVKM. Between the trimmed V and J ends, which lost 7 bases and 0 bases, there was a span of 9 bases. Here the CDR3 reads CASTPAPNTGELFF. The CDR3 coding sequence is TGTGCCAGCACCCCGGCCCCGAACACCGGGGAGCTGTTTTTT.

This clonotype was seen a handful of times. The V call is TRBV30, the J call TRBJ2-1; D gene unclear. The CDR3 spans 14 residues. Germline lookup yields CDR1 GTSNPN and CDR2 SVGIG (reference sequence). Between the trimmed V and J ends, which lost 3 bases and 0 bases, there was a span of 9 bases. The CDR3 DNA reads TGTGCCTGGAGACCATGGAGCTCCTACAATGAGCAGTTCTTC. This sequence encodes CAWRPWSSYNEQFF.